The rows below give T cell receptor beta chains drawn from one sample of a study of Graves' ophthalmopathy and Graves' hyperthyroidism. One entry per CDR3 protein results from TCRdb running MiXCR on the multiplex PCR reads. In the table there are 240,000 or so distinct CDR3 sequences, around 45% of which are singletons. Sequenced: peripheral blood. Source of these receptors: an adult man with Graves' ophthalmopathy. Each CDR3 is given with its conserved first and last residue. The D gene is left open where the match is weak. The size field is filled for only some rows; it gives once, few, many or a size class.

CASSRTGRAGELFF | TGTGCCAGCAGTCGGACAGGGAGGGCCGGGGAGCTGTTTTTT | TRBJ2-2 | few | . | TRBV7-8
CATSNRATNEKLFF | TGTGCCACCAGCAACAGAGCAACTAATGAAAAACTGTTTTTT | TRBJ1-4 | many | . | TRBV15
CASSGGGRRETQYF | TGTGCCAGCAGCGGGGGGGGTCGTCGAGAGACCCAGTACTTC | TRBJ2-5 | few | TRBD2 | TRBV5-4
CASSLLGDYEQYF | TGTGCCAGCAGTTTATTAGGAGATTACGAGCAGTACTTC | TRBJ2-7 | . | . | TRBV11-2
CASSLGAQLNTEAFF | TGTGCCAGCAGTTTAGGAGCCCAACTGAACACTGAAGCTTTCTTT | TRBJ1-1 | . | . | TRBV12-3/TRBV12-4
CASSLGRRAVWGNQPQHF | TGTGCCAGCAGCTTGGGACGCAGGGCGGTTTGGGGCAATCAGCCCCAGCATTTT | TRBJ1-5 | few | . | TRBV7-8
CASSLVAGGGSEQFF | TGTGCCAGCAGCTTAGTGGCGGGAGGGGGTAGTGAGCAGTTCTTC | TRBJ2-1 | . | TRBD2 | TRBV7-8
CSAAASATNEKLFF | TGCAGCGCCGCGGCGTCGGCAACTAATGAAAAACTGTTTTTT | TRBJ1-4 | . | . | TRBV29-1
CASSFPGRSSYEQYF | TGTGCCAGCAGCTTTCCGGGAAGAAGCTCCTACGAGCAGTACTTC | TRBJ2-7 | . | . | TRBV7-9
CASSLDLGTEAFF | TGTGCCAGCAGCCTGGACCTGGGGACTGAAGCTTTCTTT | TRBJ1-1 | few | . | TRBV7-9
CASSLGVQGAGYGYTF | TGTGCCAGCAGCTTGGGAGTCCAGGGGGCGGGCTATGGCTACACCTTC | TRBJ1-2 | few | TRBD1 | TRBV7-8
CASSEALRGAGYTF | TGTGCCAGCAGTGAAGCATTAAGAGGGGCCGGCTACACCTTC | TRBJ1-2 | . | . | TRBV2
CAIKGGQNTEAFF | TGTGCCATCAAAGGGGGGCAGAACACTGAAGCTTTCTTT | TRBJ1-1 | few | . | TRBV10-3
CSAKRGTVGSSYNSPLHF | TGCAGTGCTAAACGCGGGACAGTCGGGAGCTCCTATAATTCACCCCTCCACTTT | TRBJ1-6 | . | TRBD1 | TRBV20-1
CASSLEGQANTEAFF | TGTGCCAGCAGCTTAGAGGGACAAGCGAACACTGAAGCTTTCTTT | TRBJ1-1 | . | . | TRBV7-3
CASSLFPGREGYEQYF | TGCGCCAGCAGCTTGTTTCCTGGGCGGGAGGGCTACGAGCAGTACTTC | TRBJ2-7 | few | TRBD2 | TRBV5-1
CASSSGLVIQETQYF | TGTGCCAGCAGCTCGGGACTAGTAATCCAAGAGACCCAGTACTTC | TRBJ2-5 | . | TRBD2 | TRBV7-2
CSAELANQEAQYF | TGCAGCGCTGAACTAGCAAACCAAGAGGCCCAGTACTTC | TRBJ2-5 | . | . | TRBV29-1
CASSADRGPGNTIYF | TGTGCCAGCAGTGCCGACAGGGGCCCTGGAAACACCATATATTTT | TRBJ1-3 | . | TRBD1 | TRBV6-5
CASSLYTGAGQPQHF | TGTGCCAGCAGTTTATACACAGGGGCAGGACAGCCCCAGCATTTT | TRBJ1-5 | . | TRBD1 | TRBV12-3/TRBV12-4
CASSHSGQANTGELFF | TGTGCCAGCAGCCACTCGGGACAGGCTAACACCGGGGAGCTGTTTTTT | TRBJ2-2 | . | TRBD1 | TRBV7-6
CASSLRGTVGETQYF | TGTGCCAGCAGTTTAAGGGGTACGGTTGGAGAGACCCAGTACTTC | TRBJ2-5 | . | . | TRBV12-3/TRBV12-4
CASSESSGNTIYF | TGCGCCAGCAGTGAGTCCTCTGGAAACACCATATATTTT | TRBJ1-3 | . | . | TRBV5-1
CATSDPSGGKLFF | TGTGCCACCAGTGATCCATCAGGGGGAAAACTGTTTTTT | TRBJ1-4 | few | TRBD1 | TRBV24-1
CASSLQGDTIYF | TGTGCCAGCTCACTTCAAGGAGACACCATATATTTT | TRBJ1-3 | . | . | TRBV18
CASSYSTTNPFGYTF | TGTGCCAGCAGTTACTCGACGACGAACCCCTTTGGCTACACCTTC | TRBJ1-2 | . | . | TRBV6-5
CAISASGYEQYF | TGTGCCATCAGTGCTTCGGGGTACGAGCAGTACTTC | TRBJ2-7 | . | . | TRBV10-3
CASSFGVLGYTF | TGTGCCAGCAGTTTTGGGGTTCTCGGCTACACCTTC | TRBJ1-2 | . | . | TRBV28
CASSSRDSQGAFF | TGTGCCAGCAGCTCTAGGGACAGTCAAGGAGCTTTCTTT | TRBJ1-1 | many | TRBD1 | TRBV7-9
CASSYGLSDSNQPQHF | TGTGCCAGCAGTTACGGTTTGTCGGACTCCAATCAGCCCCAGCATTTT | TRBJ1-5 | . | . | TRBV6-6
CASSEGAGTGELFF | TGCGCCAGCAGTGAGGGCGCAGGGACCGGGGAGCTGTTTTTT | TRBJ2-2 | few | . | TRBV10-1
CASSRDLTNTGELFF | TGTGCCAGCAGCCGGGACTTAACAAACACCGGGGAGCTGTTTTTT | TRBJ2-2 | . | . | TRBV2
CASSLSGGQPQHF | TGTGCCAGCAGTTTATCGGGCGGCCAGCCCCAGCATTTT | TRBJ1-5 | once | . | TRBV24-1
CSARRQGPYEQYF | TGCAGTGCTAGGAGACAGGGCCCCTACGAGCAGTACTTC | TRBJ2-7 | . | TRBD1 | TRBV20-1
CASKEFKGTGELFF | TGTGCCAGCAAAGAATTTAAGGGAACCGGGGAGCTGTTTTTT | TRBJ2-2 | few | . | TRBV2
CASSPHRTDQETQYF | TGTGCCAGCAGCCCGCACCGGACGGACCAAGAGACCCAGTACTTC | TRBJ2-5 | few | . | TRBV11-1
CASSPRLAKGETQYF | TGTGCCAGCAGCCCCCGACTAGCGAAGGGAGAGACCCAGTACTTC | TRBJ2-5 | few | TRBD2 | TRBV12-3/TRBV12-4
CASSTTGGDGNTIYF | TGTGCCAGCAGCACTACAGGGGGCGATGGAAACACCATATATTTT | TRBJ1-3 | once | TRBD1 | TRBV6-6
CASSLKDGGAGELFF | TGTGCCAGCAGCTTAAAGGACGGTGGGGCCGGGGAGCTGTTTTTT | TRBJ2-2 | once | . | TRBV7-3
CASSYSGASGYGYTF | TGTGCCAGCAGTTACTCGGGGGCCTCTGGCTATGGCTACACCTTC | TRBJ1-2 | . | . | TRBV6-5
CASSFPGTGGHYGYTF | TGTGCCAGCAGTTTCCCCGGGACAGGGGGACACTATGGCTACACCTTC | TRBJ1-2 | once | TRBD1 | TRBV7-3
CATSPSTGRTGELFF | TGTGCCACCAGTCCCTCGACAGGGAGAACCGGGGAGCTGTTTTTT | TRBJ2-2 | . | TRBD1 | TRBV24-1
CSASWNHYGYTF | TGCAGTGCCTCGTGGAACCACTATGGCTACACCTTC | TRBJ1-2 | . | . | TRBV20-1
CSARDMAEFDTEAFF | TGCAGTGCTAGAGATATGGCAGAATTTGACACTGAAGCTTTCTTT | TRBJ1-1 | few | . | TRBV20-1
CSARPPGARETQYF | TGCAGTGCTAGGCCCCCGGGGGCTCGGGAGACCCAGTACTTC | TRBJ2-5 | . | . | TRBV20-1
CSARTATSGGAEWYEQYF | TGCAGTGCTAGAACGGCGACTAGCGGGGGGGCCGAGTGGTACGAGCAGTACTTC | TRBJ2-7 | . | TRBD2 | TRBV20-1
CATVLGGDGNQPQHF | TGTGCCACTGTGTTGGGGGGAGACGGTAATCAGCCCCAGCATTTT | TRBJ1-5 | . | . | TRBV2
CSVEGGSGETYEQYF | TGCAGCGTTGAGGGTGGTAGCGGAGAGACCTACGAGCAGTACTTC | TRBJ2-7 | few | . | TRBV29-1
CSVLFSSSYNSPLHF | TGCAGCGTTCTATTCAGTAGCTCCTATAATTCACCCCTCCACTTT | TRBJ1-6 | few | . | TRBV29-1
CASSDPGQINYGYTF | TGTGCCAGCAGCGACCCGGGACAGATAAACTATGGCTACACCTTC | TRBJ1-2 | few | TRBD1 | TRBV5-6
CASSARTDRYTF | TGTGCCAGCAGTGCTAGGACGGACCGCTACACCTTC | TRBJ1-2 | many | . | TRBV12-3/TRBV12-4
CASSQDGTGLGYTF | TGCGCCAGCAGCCAAGATGGGACAGGGTTGGGCTACACCTTC | TRBJ1-2 | few | TRBD1 | TRBV4-3
CASSLNDGYGYTF | TGTGCCAGCAGCTTAAATGATGGGTATGGCTACACCTTC | TRBJ1-2 | many | . | TRBV7-3